Listed below are T cell receptor beta chains from one sample, sequenced in a study of cytomegalovirus exposure and HLA in healthy donors. The method was immunoSEQ multiplex PCR; TCRdb's version includes in-frame clones alone and lacks a portion of them. Its listing shows 75,000 to 80,000 clones. Source material: PBMCs. Receptors originate from a young man in good health and CMV-seropositive. Each CDR3 is given with its conserved first and last residue.

TRBV6-1 CASSGKPQGAEDYGYTF
TRBV5-1 CASSFGQDGSYEQYF
TRBV5-1 CASSLTVSGANVLTF
TRBV30 CAWGTGFSNQPQHF
TRBV6-1 CASSVPGGDTDTQYF
TRBV16 CASNPDTNTEAFF
TRBV18 CASSSRTSGATTDTQYF
TRBV9 CASSVAGVSHTEAFF
TRBV29-1 CSVEVNYEQYF
TRBV4-1 CASASGPTSYEQYF
TRBV27 CASSLGAGGLSGTDTQYF
TRBV18 CASSPSVYEQYF
TRBV4-1 CASSGSVSYEQYF
TRBV6-5 CASTGQVNQPQHF
TRBV28 CASSSPGTSGRRDYEQYF
TRBV6-4 CASSPDYNNEQFF
TRBV5-8 CAIPLTENTGELFF
TRBV10-3 CAISDQDRGATDTQYF
TRBV11-2 CASSLGRISPLHF
TRBV7-6 CASSLVLAGAGELFF
TRBV6-1 CASRSTGSTYEQYF
TRBV5-1 CASSLKTSGRTDTQYF
TRBV7-3 CASSLAAHTDTQYF
TRBV6-5 CASSYRRGAKNIQYF
TRBV18 CASSTRDWTEAFF
TRBV5-1 CASRSESGKGNTEAFF
TRBV11-2 CASSLTSRPYEQYF
TRBV7-2 CASSLRVDDYGYTF
TRBV19 CASSERENTEAFF